The present T cell receptor (beta chain) was sequenced within a study of PD-1 blockade in classical Hodgkin lymphoma. Across the study: Patients got intravenous nivolumab 3 mg/kg every 2 weeks.

The assay was immunoSEQ multiplex PCR, and TCRdb's table has in-frame clones only and misses some. Of approximately 29,000 clones in the sample, approximately 80% are singletons; the top ten hold 18%. V lost 3 bases and J 6 bases, leaving 11 bases between the germline ends. CDR1 is SQVTM and CDR2 is ANQGSEA in the germline V gene. This CDR3 contains 13 residues. Findings and limits, study-wide: CD4+ TCR diversity climbed significantly by C4D1, unlike CD8+ TCR diversity. Those achieving complete response showed baseline diversity like newly diagnosed patients. Newly diagnosed patients were reported to exhibit reduced baseline TCR diversity relative to healthy donors.

The time point: cycle 4 day 1 (C4D1), after less than 7 weeks of nivolumab. Following autologous stem cell transplantation, relapse occurred in every patient, and exposure to brentuximab vedotin varied. On this clone itself: The antigen is not known.

This receptor was obtained from a human donor with classical Hodgkin lymphoma. The genes are TRBV29-1 and TRBJ2-2; the D gene is possibly TRBD2 (7 bases). This material consisted of peripheral blood mononuclear cells (PBMCs), taken before the fourth cycle of nivolumab. CDR3 bases: TGCAGCGTTGAGGGGGGGCGGCCCGGGGAGCTGTTTTTT. Encoded protein: CSVEGGRPGELFF.